The T cell receptor beta chain under discussion was sequenced for a study of blood T cell repertoires in COVID-19. Whole-study context: Acute-phase and convalescent COVID-19 samples originated in the United States, Italy and Spain.

In the original processing: Nucleated cell counts were estimated from reference gene primer amplification. The method was immunoSEQ multiplex PCR; TCRdb's version includes in-frame clones alone and lacks a portion of them. That table gives V, J and clone size, and the DNA gave D and trimming. The sample holds 170,000 or so clones; almost 85% are singletons and the top ten take 11% to 15%. Trimming cost V 4 bases and J 9 bases, with 19 bases left between them. CDR3 length: 15 residues. In germline, CDR1 is MGHRA, CDR2 YSYEKL. The TCR originated in a young man with active or convalescent COVID-19. The sequenced sample was peripheral blood. This rearrangement joins TRBV4-1 to TRBJ1-5; no reliable D call. The chain's CDR3 is CASSPHWQANGPQHF. CDR3 sequence (DNA): TGCGCCAGCAGCCCTCACTGGCAGGCTAACGGGCCCCAGCATTTT.